The 21 T cell receptor beta chains below were found in one sample sequenced in a study of vaccination effects on CD4 cells after COVID-19. Some clones are missing from TCRdb's copy, which holds only in-frame ones; the method was immunoSEQ multiplex PCR. The profile shows 25,000 to 30,000 clones, over 70% of them singletons. Antigen-specific CD4+ T cells expanded by the ViraFEST assay with viral peptide pools were then sequenced. Culture lasted roughly 9 days before CD4+ T cell isolation. Either the BNT162b2 or mRNA-1273 vaccine was given to participants in two doses. No antigens are known for them. Here the sequenced sample was CD4+ T cells from PBMCs cultured with HCoV-NL63 spike peptides, taken after COVID-19 vaccination. The receptors shown here come from a human donor who received a COVID-19 vaccine.

On this clone itself: One junction end disagrees with the germline gene, perhaps due to a read error. The chain recombines TRBV4-1 with TRBJ2-5; D remains ambiguous. Per germline, CDR1 MGHRA and CDR2 YSYEKL. The CDR3 has 14 residues. Here the CDR3 DNA reads TGCGCCAGCAGCCAAGATACCAGCCAAGGGACCCAGTACTTC. Protein: CASSQDTSQGTQYF.

This clone was picked up a small number of times. This chain links TRBV7-9 with TRBJ2-7; weak D call: TRBD2 (6 bases). The V end was cut by 5 bases, the J end by 0 bases, with 17 bases between. Germline-derived CDR1 and CDR2 are SEHNR and FQNEAQ (reference sequence). This CDR3 has 16 amino acids. The DNA of the CDR3 is TGTGCCAGCAGCCCCAAGATGGCGGGAACCTCCTACGAGCAGTACTTC. Amino acid sequence: CASSPKMAGTSYEQYF.

V usage is TRBV18 and J usage is TRBJ2-7; TRBD2 matches 7 bases. CDR1 is KGHSH, CDR2 LQKENI, per germline. The CDR3 loop spans 12 amino acids. Trimming removed 2 bases from V and 5 bases from J; junction bases left unmatched: 0. CDR3 loop: CASSPSGNEQYF. CDR3 coding DNA: TGTGCCAGCTCACCAAGCGGGAACGAGCAGTACTTC. The variable domain in full, with the rest retrieved from reference TRBV18 and TRBJ2-7, is NAGVMQNPRHLVRRRGQEARLRCSPMKGHSHVYWYRQLPEEGLKFMVYLQKENIIDESGMPKERFSAEFPKEGPSILRIQQVVRGDSAAYFCASSPSGNEQYFGPGTRLTVT.

V usage is TRBV12-3 or TRBV12-4 and J usage is TRBJ2-1, with 7 bases fitting TRBD2. CDR3 length: 12 residues. Trimming removed 6 bases from V and 10 bases from J; junction bases left unmatched: 6. DNA of the CDR3: TGTGCCAGCAGCCGGACTAGTGAGGAGCAGTTCTTC. The encoded protein is CASSRTSEEQFF.

This chain links TRBV25-1 with TRBJ2-7; TRBD1 or TRBD2 may be the D gene (6 bases each). The CDR3 extends over 13 amino acids. CDR1 MGHDK and CDR2 SYGVNS come from the germline V gene. Between the trimmed V and J ends, which lost 6 bases and 6 bases, there was a span of 15 bases. The CDR3 here is CASSTGAVREQYF. Here the CDR3 DNA reads TGTGCCAGCAGCACGGGGGCGGTTCGCGAGCAGTACTTC.

This sequence joins TRBV5-1 and TRBJ2-7; 9 nucleotides align to TRBD1. This CDR3 contains 15 residues. Germline values: CDR1 SGHRS, CDR2 YFSETQ. V lost 3 bases to trimming and J lost 2 bases; unmatched junction nucleotides: 6. The CDR3 sequence: CASSWGDRVAYEQYF. CDR3 bases: TGCGCCAGCAGCTGGGGGGACAGGGTGGCCTACGAGCAGTACTTC.

The chain uses TRBV5-1 and TRBJ2-7; weak D call: TRBD1 (5 bases). The germline V and J ends were trimmed by 0 bases and 1 base, with 17 bases remaining between them. This CDR3 spans 17 amino acids. CDR1 and CDR2 from the germline V gene are SGHRS and YFSETQ. The chain's CDR3 is CASSLGAVQVFSYEQYF. As DNA, the CDR3 is TGCGCCAGCAGCTTGGGGGCAGTACAGGTGTTTTCCTACGAGCAGTACTTC.

This sequence joins TRBV3-1 (or the pseudogene TRBV3-2) and TRBJ1-3; D not certain. The germline gives CDR1 LGHDT, CDR2 YNNKEL (reference sequence). This CDR3 is built from 14 residues. Between the trimmed V and J ends, which lost 5 bases and 0 bases, there was a span of 8 bases. The CDR3 coding sequence is TGTGCCAGCAGCTCCACGAGCTCTGGAAACACCATATATTTT. Translation gives CASSSTSSGNTIYF.

The chain links TRBV6-5 to TRBJ1-2; perhaps TRBD1 as D (5 bases). Germline CDR1 is MNHEY and CDR2 is SVGAGI. CDR3 length: 14 residues. With 7 bases removed from V and 2 bases from J, the gap between germline ends came to 14 bases. The CDR3 loop is CASKRGEGNYGYTF. The CDR3 DNA reads as TGTGCCAGCAAACGAGGGGAGGGGAACTATGGCTACACCTTC.

The chain is built from TRBV27 and TRBJ2-7, with D perhaps given as TRBD1 or TRBD2 (5 bases each). Germline lookup yields CDR1 MNHEY and CDR2 SMNVEV (reference sequence). The CDR3 has 16 residues. V shed 6 bases and J shed 0 bases, with 18 bases lying between them. In DNA form, the CDR3 reads TGTGCCAGCAGCCCGTTTCCCTCTGGGACCTCCTACGAGCAGTACTTC. Translation gives CASSPFPSGTSYEQYF.

This clone appeared a single time. The V call is TRBV6-5, the J call TRBJ1-1, with 9 bases identical to TRBD1. The germline V gene encodes CDR1 MNHEY and CDR2 SVGAGI. V was pared by 4 bases and J by 1 base, with 1 base of the junction left unmatched. The length of the CDR3 is 14 residues. The CDR3 spells CASSWGQGNTEAFF. As DNA, the CDR3 is TGTGCCAGCAGTTGGGGACAGGGGAACACTGAAGCTTTCTTT.

Only a few counts were recorded for this clone. The chain is built from TRBV19 and TRBJ2-6; D ambiguous. V shed 10 bases and J shed 0 bases, with 13 bases lying between them. Germline V gene sequence: CDR1 LNHDA, CDR2 SQIVND (reference sequence). This CDR3 region has 15 residues. As DNA, the CDR3 is TGTGCCACCTCCCATCAGCCCTCTGGGGCCAACGTCCTGACTTTC. Its translation is CATSHQPSGANVLTF.

The chain employs TRBV2 and TRBJ2-1, with D unresolved. Germline V gene data show CDR1 as SNHLY and CDR2 as FYNNEI. The CDR3 loop spans 12 amino acids. The V end was cut by 2 bases, the J end by 8 bases, with 7 bases between. The CDR3 DNA reads TGTGCCAGCAGTGAATCGGGTCATGAGCAGTTCTTC. Its translation: CASSESGHEQFF.

The rearrangement links TRBV2 to TRBJ2-7; 8 nucleotides agree with TRBD1. Germline values: CDR1 SNHLY, CDR2 FYNNEI. V was clipped by 6 bases and J by 0 bases; unmatched bases: 7. CDR3 length: 15 residues. CDR3 loop: CASSVVGQVSYEQYF. CDR3 sequence (DNA): TGTGCCAGCAGCGTCGTGGGACAGGTCTCCTACGAGCAGTACTTC.

The CDR3 sequence is CASSRERNGGYTF. CDR3 DNA sequence: TGTGCCAGCAGCCGCGAACGCAATGGTGGCTACACCTTC. The chain is built from TRBV7-9 and TRBJ1-2; D ambiguous. The CDR3 length is 13 residues. V was clipped by 5 bases and J by 7 bases, with 14 bases between them. Germline lookup yields CDR1 SEHNR and CDR2 FQNEAQ (reference sequence).

The chain has TRBV6-6 and TRBJ2-1; perhaps TRBD2 as D (6 bases). Trimming cost V 7 bases and J 4 bases, with 11 bases left between them. CDR1 is MNHNY, CDR2 SVGAGI, per germline (reference sequence). This CDR3 is built from 13 residues. The CDR3 region has the DNA TGTGCCAGCACTACTGGGACTTACAATGAGCAGTTCTTC. This encodes CASTTGTYNEQFF.

This clone was observed a single time. The chain joins TRBV29-1 to TRBJ1-2; D remains unclear. Germline V gene lookup returns CDR1 SQVTM and CDR2 ANQGSEA. V was cut by 0 bases and J by 4 bases, with 15 bases left in between. There are 15 residues in the CDR3. In DNA, the CDR3 is TGCAGCGTTGAAGAATATCCGGGTTCAGGCTATGGCTACACCTTC. It codes for CSVEEYPGSGYGYTF.

The V gene is TRBV19, the J gene TRBJ2-5; D not certain. Trimming took off 5 bases at V and 0 bases at J, with 13 bases between the two ends. The CDR3 contains 15 residues. Germline CDR1 and CDR2: LNHDA and SQIVND (reference sequence). In DNA, the CDR3 is TGTGCCAGTAGTCCCCTCATTGGAAACCAAGAGACCCAGTACTTC. It is translated as CASSPLIGNQETQYF.

This clone was counted between two and nine times. The chain couples TRBV28 to TRBJ1-5, with TRBD1 as a possible D gene (6 bases). V dropped 2 bases and J dropped 3 bases, with 11 bases sitting between them. The germline gives CDR1 MDHEN, CDR2 SYDVKM. This CDR3 spans 15 amino acids. The CDR3 protein is CASSLLTGNNQPQHF. In DNA form, the CDR3 reads TGTGCCAGCAGTTTACTCACAGGGAACAATCAGCCCCAGCATTTT.

The rearrangement joins TRBV3-1 (or the pseudogene TRBV3-2) to TRBJ2-3; D unresolved. Germline V CDR1 and CDR2: LGHDT, YNNKEL (reference sequence). The CDR3 has 12 amino acids. Trimming shortened V by 1 base and J by 6 bases, and 5 bases separated the two germline ends. The CDR3 loop is CASSQVGDTQYF. CDR3 coding DNA: TGTGCCAGCAGCCAAGTCGGTGATACGCAGTATTTT.

The CDR3 sequence: CASSYSISYEQYF. The CDR3 DNA reads as TGTGCCAGCAGTTACTCGATCTCCTACGAGCAGTACTTC. This chain connects TRBV6-5 to TRBJ2-7; D gene unclear. CDR1 is MNHEY, CDR2 SVGAGI, per germline. Trimming left V 0 bases short and J 0 bases short, with 3 bases between. This CDR3 is built from 13 residues.